The clone carrying this T cell receptor (beta chain) has only one observation. Trimming cost V 7 bases and J 6 bases; bases outside gene matches: 7. CDR1 is MNHEY and CDR2 is SVGEGT in the germline V gene. The CDR3 is 14 amino acids. This sample is part of a study of blood T cell repertoires in COVID-19. About the research overall: Spain, Italy and the United States supplied samples that represented acute and convalescent COVID-19.

Using immunoSEQ multiplex PCR, the repertoire was profiled, and TCRdb retains in-frame clones only, with some absent. The table includes roughly 150,000 clones, 83% detected once. The TCR was taken from a woman aged 80 or older with acute or convalescent COVID-19. Material: peripheral blood. The chain joins TRBV6-2 or TRBV6-3 to TRBJ2-5; 11 bases line up with TRBD1. The CDR3 spells CASNPGQGAQTQYF. The CDR3 nucleotides are TGTGCCAGCAACCCTGGACAGGGGGCTCAGACCCAGTACTTC.